The 25 T cell receptor beta chains listed next were all sequenced from one sample in a study of blood T cell repertoires in COVID-19. Some clones are missing from TCRdb's copy, which holds only in-frame ones; the method was immunoSEQ multiplex PCR. The repertoire has 200,000 to 300,000 clones, approximately 84% of them found once; the top ten carry around 2.9%. The sample was peripheral blood. The receptors here all came from a woman aged 25 to 45 who had recovered from COVID-19.

This chain joins TRBV27 and TRBJ1-2; D may be TRBD1 (5 bases). This CDR3 has 13 amino acids. Looked up from germline, CDR1 is MNHEY and CDR2 is SMNVEV (reference sequence). V shed 3 bases and J shed 4 bases, with 9 bases lying between them. DNA of the CDR3: TGTGCCAGCAGTTTCCAGGGCGGCTATGGCTACACCTTC. It translates to CASSFQGGYGYTF.

In this sample, this clone turned up once. The same CDR3 also results from other DNA sequences found in this sample. This chain's CDR3 is CASSLRGNQPQHF. DNA for the CDR3: TGTGCCAGCAGTTTACGGGGCAATCAGCCCCAGCATTTT. V usage is TRBV12-3 or TRBV12-4 and J usage is TRBJ1-5; D is unclear. This CDR3 comprises 13 residues. Between the trimmed V and J ends, which lost 2 bases and 2 bases, there was a span of 4 bases.

J is TRBJ2-7 and V is TRBV2; D might be TRBD1 (6 bases). Germline-derived CDR1 and CDR2 are SNHLY and FYNNEI. CDR3 length: 16 residues. V gave up 0 bases and J gave up 0 bases, with 12 bases separating them. DNA of the CDR3: TGTGCCAGCAGTGAAGCGGGGGCCGATTCCTCCTACGAGCAGTACTTC. It specifies CASSEAGADSSYEQYF.

Regarding this clone: The sample carries other DNA sequences with the same CDR3. V and J are TRBV11-2 and TRBJ2-5; D remains ambiguous. Per the germline V gene, CDR1 is SGHAT and CDR2 is FQNNGV. V was shortened by 5 bases and J by 2 bases, with 3 bases between the two germline ends. CDR3 length equals 11 residues. CDR3 sequence: CASSLQETQYF. Written as DNA, the CDR3 is TGTGCCAGCAGCCTACAAGAGACCCAGTACTTC.

The genes are TRBV6-5 and TRBJ2-2, with TRBD2 matching 8 bases. Unmatched junction bases numbered 5, after V lost 5 bases and J lost 6 bases. Per germline, CDR1 MNHEY and CDR2 SVGAGI. This CDR3 region has 14 residues. The CDR3 nucleotides read TGTGCCAGCAGTCTCGGGGGGGCGCCCGGGGAGCTGTTTTTT. It is translated as CASSLGGAPGELFF.

The chain couples TRBV7-2 to TRBJ1-1, with D perhaps matching TRBD1 (6 bases). The CDR3 is 13 residues long. CDR1 is SGHTA, CDR2 FQGNSA, per germline. Between the trimmed V and J ends, which lost 1 base and 7 bases, there was a span of 10 bases. In DNA, the CDR3 is TGTGCCAGCAGCTTAGGACAGGCCGGTGAAGCTTTCTTT. Its protein is CASSLGQAGEAFF.

The rearrangement joins TRBV7-3 to TRBJ2-3; D gene unclear. Deletions cut 2 bases from V and 2 bases from J, with 11 bases between. The CDR3 covers 15 residues. CDR1 and CDR2 (germline): SGHTA, FQGTGA. The CDR3 DNA is TGTGCCAGCAGCTTAGAAGGCCGGGTCACAGATACGCAGTATTTT. It yields the protein CASSLEGRVTDTQYF.

The chain carries TRBV30 and TRBJ2-5, with a tentative D call TRBD1 (6 bases). Deletions cut 3 bases from V and 2 bases from J, with 16 bases between. The CDR3 has 15 amino acids. CDR1 and CDR2 from the germline V gene are GTSNPN and SVGIG (reference sequence). The CDR3 bases are TGTGCCTGGAGGGAACTCGGGACACCACAAGAGACCCAGTACTTC. Translation gives CAWRELGTPQETQYF.

This chain links TRBV6-5 with TRBJ1-2, with D maybe TRBD1 (5 bases). CDR1 is MNHEY and CDR2 is SVGAGI in the germline V gene. Trimming took 8 bases from V and 5 from J, leaving 9 bases between them. This CDR3 spans 11 amino acids. This CDR3 reads CASLGAYGYTF. CDR3 coding DNA: TGTGCCAGCCTTGGGGCATATGGCTACACCTTC.

This clone has only one observation. The gene calls are TRBV27 and TRBJ2-7; 9 positions match TRBD1. The CDR3 runs 13 residues. Germline trimming cut 5 bases from V and 9 bases from J; bases unmatched to any gene: 8. Germline V gene data show CDR1 as MNHEY and CDR2 as SMNVEV (reference sequence). CDR3 loop: CASSVPGQGAQYF. DNA of the CDR3: TGTGCCAGCAGTGTACCGGGACAGGGTGCGCAGTACTTC.

Only one count was recorded for this clone. The V gene is TRBV7-2, the J gene TRBJ1-5; D is unclear. Trimming removed 5 bases from V and 7 bases from J, with 21 bases in between. Germline V gene lookup returns CDR1 SGHTA and CDR2 FQGNSA. The CDR3 loop spans 16 amino acids. In DNA, the CDR3 is TGTGCCAGCAGCCTGGCACCCAGGCTTGGAGGACAGCCCCAGCATTTT. Protein product: CASSLAPRLGGQPQHF. Variable domain in full (rest from reference TRBV7-2 and TRBJ1-5): GAGVSQSPSNKVTEKGKDVELRCDPISGHTALYWYRQSLGQGLEFLIYFQGNSAPDKSGLPSDRFSAERTGGSVSTLTIQRTQQEDSAVYLCASSLAPRLGGQPQHFGDGTRLSIL.

This chain joins TRBV6-1 and TRBJ1-5; 10 bases align to TRBD1. The CDR3 extends over 17 amino acids. V shed 1 base and J 8 bases; nucleotides not matched to a gene: 11. Germline CDR1 reads MNHNS; CDR2 reads SASEGT. The CDR3: CASSEGQGAFIREPQHF. As DNA, the CDR3 is TGTGCCAGCAGTGAAGGACAGGGGGCGTTTATTCGTGAGCCCCAGCATTTT.

The chain employs TRBV5-1 and TRBJ1-5; 7 bases align to TRBD1. The CDR3 length is 14 residues. Germline V gives CDR1 SGHRS, CDR2 YFSETQ. J gave up 3 bases and V 4 bases, and 4 bases lay outside the gene matches. CDR3: CASSLTGPNQPQHF. DNA of the CDR3: TGCGCCAGCAGCCTGACAGGGCCCAATCAGCCCCAGCATTTT. Filled out from reference TRBV5-1 and TRBJ1-5, the complete variable domain reads KAGVTQTPRYLIKTRGQQVTLSCSPISGHRSVSWYQQTPGQGLQFLFEYFSETQRNKGNFPGRFSGRQFSNSRSEMNVSTLELGDSALYLCASSLTGPNQPQHFGDGTRLSIL.

The V and J genes are TRBV6-5 and TRBJ2-1; 9 bases align to TRBD1. Germline-derived CDR1 and CDR2 are MNHEY and SVGAGI. V lost 10 bases, J lost 8 bases, and 15 bases stayed unmatched. The CDR3 contains 15 residues. CDR3: CATTQPGGQGHEQFF. The DNA for the CDR3 is TGTGCCACGACCCAACCAGGGGGACAGGGACATGAGCAGTTCTTC.

The J gene is TRBJ1-4, the V gene TRBV6-4; D not certain. Trimming removed 4 bases at V and 0 bases at J, with 9 bases between. The CDR3 is made up of 15 amino acids. CDR1 and CDR2 from the germline V gene are MRHNA and SNTAGT. CDR3 sequence reads: CASSARGTTNEKLFF. The CDR3 nucleotides read TGTGCCAGCAGTGCTCGGGGAACAACTAATGAAAAACTGTTTTTT.

The chain combines TRBV5-1 with TRBJ2-2, with D possibly matching TRBD1 (6 bases). Germline-derived CDR1 and CDR2 are SGHRS and YFSETQ. The V gene lost 3 bases and the J gene lost 12 bases, with 15 bases spanning the gap. This CDR3 comprises 13 residues. Here the CDR3 DNA reads TGCGCCAGCAGCTGGGATGGGGGCTCTAAGCTGTTTTTT. It yields the protein CASSWDGGSKLFF.

V is TRBV5-1 and J is TRBJ2-2; tentatively, D is TRBD2 (5 bases). V gave up 0 bases and J gave up 1 base, with 7 bases separating them. The CDR3 sequence is 15 residues long. Germline V lookup: CDR1 SGHRS, CDR2 YFSETQ. CDR3 region: CASSLVAGNTGELFF. The CDR3 DNA follows: TGCGCCAGCAGCTTGGTTGCGGGGAACACCGGGGAGCTGTTTTTT.

This sequence joins TRBV5-1 and TRBJ1-1; TRBD1 matches at 7 bases. V dropped 7 bases and J dropped 1; count of bases not matched to a gene: 10. The CDR3 runs 15 residues. CDR1 is SGHRS and CDR2 is YFSETQ in the germline V gene. Here the CDR3 reads CASGTTTGSNTEAFF. CDR3 sequence (DNA): TGCGCCAGCGGAACTACGACAGGGTCGAACACTGAAGCTTTCTTT.

V is TRBV19 and J is TRBJ1-1; D is perhaps TRBD1 (6 bases). The CDR3 is made up of 16 amino acids. V was trimmed by 2 bases and J by 8 bases, leaving 21 bases between them. Germline lookup yields CDR1 LNHDA and CDR2 SQIVND (reference sequence). The CDR3 DNA follows: TGTGCCAGTAGTATATTGGTTGGTTCAGGGGCCCTCGAAGCTTTCTTT. Residues: CASSILVGSGALEAFF.

V is TRBV3-1 (or the pseudogene TRBV3-2) and J is TRBJ2-2, with D tentatively TRBD2 (5 bases). The CDR3 contains 17 residues. The V and J ends lost 0 bases and 4 bases respectively, with 15 bases between them. Germline V gives CDR1 LGHDT, CDR2 YNNKEL (reference sequence). The CDR3 nucleotides are TGTGCCAGCAGCCAAGATTTCAGGCGGGCTGGCACCGGGGAGCTGTTTTTT. Amino acid sequence: CASSQDFRRAGTGELFF.

The rearrangement joins TRBV5-1 to TRBJ2-1; 11 bases are a match to TRBD2. Germline lookup yields CDR1 SGHRS and CDR2 YFSETQ. The CDR3 contains 14 residues. J gave up 9 bases and V 3 bases, and 5 bases lay outside the gene matches. The CDR3 protein is CASSYSGGAGEQFF. CDR3 DNA sequence: TGCGCCAGCAGCTATAGCGGGGGGGCCGGTGAGCAGTTCTTC.

The V gene is TRBV7-9, the J gene TRBJ2-7, with TRBD1 matching 10 bases. Losses at the gene ends were 4 bases for V and 5 bases for J; bases not matched to a gene: 2. The CDR3 contains 13 residues. Germline assignment: CDR1 SEHNR and CDR2 FQNEAQ (reference sequence). CDR3 region: CASSWDRGDEQYF. For the CDR3, the DNA is TGTGCCAGCAGCTGGGACAGGGGCGACGAGCAGTACTTC.

V is TRBV7-9 and J is TRBJ2-7; D is perhaps TRBD1 (5 bases). The CDR3 is made up of 14 amino acids. The germline gives CDR1 SEHNR, CDR2 FQNEAQ (reference sequence). Trimming shortened V by 1 base and J by 2 bases, and 9 bases separated the two germline ends. The CDR3 region has the DNA TGTGCCAGCAGCTTAGTTCAGGGTACCTACGAGCAGTACTTC. Amino acids: CASSLVQGTYEQYF.

V is TRBV3-1 (or the pseudogene TRBV3-2) and J is TRBJ2-3; 13 nucleotides align to TRBD2. The germline V gene encodes CDR1 LGHDT and CDR2 YNNKEL (reference sequence). Losses at the gene ends were 0 bases for V and 3 bases for J; bases not matched to a gene: 12. There are 20 residues in the CDR3. The CDR3 spells CASSQDLTSGGADWTDTQYF. CDR3 nucleotides: TGTGCCAGCAGCCAAGATCTAACTAGCGGGGGGGCCGATTGGACAGATACGCAGTATTTT.

This chain joins TRBV2 and TRBJ1-1; 7 bases are a match to TRBD1. Trimming at V came to 8 bases and at J to 1 base, leaving 4 bases not matched to a gene. The CDR3 spans 13 residues. CDR1 and CDR2 from the germline V gene are SNHLY and FYNNEI. Written as DNA, the CDR3 is TGTGCCAGCGGACGGGACAGGAACACTGAAGCTTTCTTT. Amino acids: CASGRDRNTEAFF.